Listed here are 9 T cell receptor beta chains from one sample, sequenced in a study of T cell changes during pregnancy in multiple sclerosis. Sequenced by immunoSEQ multiplex PCR; TCRdb stores in-frame clones only, minus some. The sample includes about 61,000 clones, 90% seen only once; the top ten take 0.89%. The sample here was peripheral blood, taken in the first trimester of pregnancy. These TCRs come from a female donor in good health, enrolled as a control in a pregnancy study.

V usage is TRBV4-2 and J usage is TRBJ2-7; perhaps TRBD2 as D (8 bases). Germline V gives CDR1 LGHNA, CDR2 YNFKEQ. V dropped 1 base and J dropped 4 bases, with 14 bases sitting between them. This CDR3 has 15 amino acids. DNA of the CDR3: TGTGCCAGCAGCCAAGTTAGCGGGACAGAGTACGAGCAGTACTTC. As protein: CASSQVSGTEYEQYF.

The rearrangement uses TRBV9 and TRBJ2-3; TRBD2 matches at 10 bases. The germline V gene encodes CDR1 SGDLS and CDR2 YYNGEE. This CDR3 has 16 amino acids. V lost 0 bases, J lost 5 bases, and 6 bases stayed unmatched. Here the CDR3 reads CASSVGTSGPEDTQYF. For the CDR3, the DNA is TGTGCCAGCAGCGTAGGGACTAGCGGTCCGGAAGATACGCAGTATTTT.

V is TRBV9 and J is TRBJ2-7; TRBD1 aligns across 9 bases. CDR1 and CDR2 (germline): SGDLS, YYNGEE. The ends lost 3 bases at V and 6 bases at J; junction bases unmatched: 7. The CDR3 contains 14 residues. The CDR3 sequence is CASSAGTGIREQYF. The CDR3 coding sequence is TGTGCCAGCAGCGCCGGGACAGGGATTCGCGAGCAGTACTTC.

This chain uses TRBV11-1 with TRBJ1-2; TRBD1 is a possible D gene (6 bases). The CDR3 extends over 12 amino acids. The ends were cut back, 8 bases at V and 7 bases at J, with 14 bases in the middle. Germline V gene lookup returns CDR1 SGHAT and CDR2 FQDESV (reference sequence). The CDR3: CASSQGSLGYTF. DNA of the CDR3: TGTGCCAGCTCACAGGGAAGCCTTGGCTACACCTTC.

This rearrangement joins TRBV6-6 to TRBJ2-7; D is perhaps TRBD1 (6 bases). The germline CDR1 and CDR2 sequences are MNHNY and SVGAGI (reference sequence). V lost 0 bases, J lost 5 bases, and 14 bases lay in between. CDR3 length: 15 amino acids. The CDR3 nucleotides read TGTGCCAGCAGTTACTCACAGGGTAGGTTGGACGAGCAGTACTTC. It specifies CASSYSQGRLDEQYF.

This clone was picked up one time. This sequence joins TRBV7-2 and TRBJ2-1, with TRBD1 identical over 7 bases. This CDR3 has 15 amino acids. CDR1 and CDR2 (germline): SGHTA, FQGNSA. V was pared by 4 bases and J by 0 bases, with 3 bases of the junction left unmatched. The CDR3 region is CASSSDRASYNEQFF. The CDR3, as DNA: TGTGCCAGCAGCTCTGACAGGGCCTCCTACAATGAGCAGTTCTTC.

In this sample, this clone turned up once. The CDR3 sequence is CASMRDRLIYGYTF. The CDR3 coding sequence is TGTGCCAGCATGCGGGACAGGCTAATTTATGGCTACACCTTC. This chain connects TRBV6-1 to TRBJ1-2, with 8 bases lining up with TRBD1. This CDR3 is built from 14 residues. Germline V gives CDR1 MNHNS, CDR2 SASEGT. J gave up 5 bases and V 7 bases, and 9 bases lay outside the gene matches.

The chain recombines TRBV19 with TRBJ2-2, with D perhaps TRBD2 (7 bases). CDR1 and CDR2 (germline): LNHDA, SQIVND (reference sequence). The CDR3 extends over 17 amino acids. Deletions cut 3 bases from V and 0 bases from J, with 14 bases between. The CDR3, as DNA: TGTGCCAGTAGTATGGGCGGGGGCCGCTCGAACACCGGGGAGCTGTTTTTT. It specifies CASSMGGGRSNTGELFF.

This clone was picked up one time. V gene TRBV11-2 combines with J gene TRBJ1-1; no reliable D call. The CDR3 runs to 13 residues. Trimming took 5 bases from V and 1 from J, leaving 8 bases between them. Germline V gives CDR1 SGHAT, CDR2 FQNNGV. As DNA, the CDR3 is TGTGCCAGCAGCACCTTAGAGAACACTGAAGCTTTCTTT. It encodes CASSTLENTEAFF.